This T cell receptor beta chain was identified during a study of shared clonotypes between healthy human individuals (dated by TCRdb to about 2020). With regard to the full study: The cohort included three men and a couple of women between 18 and 49 years of age. Different laboratories and diverse techniques were used to prepare libraries and sequence TCR repertoires, to increase sequencing depth and limit assay-specific biases. Each donor's leukapheresis produced roughly between about 0.9 and 9.5 billion PBMCs. For each donor, CD4 naive and CD4 memory were each given three plates, CD8 naive was given two plates, and CD8 memory was given one plate. To estimate repertoire size and how much clonotype sharing occurs between individuals, the study deeply sequenced the blood TCR repertoires of 5 or 6 healthy adults. Study-level results and caveats: When a handful of donors were compared, the shared fraction of clonotypes was roughly 5% for naive CD4, less than 4% for naive CD8, about 2.5% for memory CD4, and 0.35% to 0.4% for memory CD8. Sampling was restricted to blood, and TCR repertoires in tissue are likely to differ from TCR repertoires in blood. Even with the large sequencing depth, rarefaction of the sorted-subset datasets indicated that sequencing was incomplete. Naive subsets generally had larger estimated clonotype richness than memory subsets did. The small number of donors limited the genetic and exposure-history diversity represented. Compared with non-shared clonotypes, the clonotypes found in all four sorted-subset donors had higher generation probabilities. Pairwise subsampling led to the expectation that sequencing depth would affect the degree of clonotype sharing among donors.

Using the deep immunoSEQ assay, TCR CDR3 regions were amplified from genomic DNA by multiplex PCR. For each cell subset, the extracted genomic DNA was distributed evenly across all wells of several immunoSEQ 96-well plates, and each plate served as one replicate. For sorted subsets, each replicate PCR was loaded with 150 to 250 ng genomic DNA, equivalent to approximately 33,000 T cell genomes. Purified libraries were measured with a Qubit 3.0 fluorometer, size-checked on a Bioanalyzer 2100, and measured again with the KAPA Library Quantification kit. Every immunoSEQ 96-well plate was sequenced on a dedicated single-read 150-cycle Illumina NextSeq 550 flow cell. The published analysis was carried out like this. The immunoSEQ output contained only junctional sequences without quality scores, so filtering could not match that applied to full-length reads. Sequences were annotated with PyIR, a Python wrapper for IgBLAST v1.9, and V/J genes and CDR3 were assigned using IMGT germline references. Any read was removed if the V/J assignment was weak (E-value above 1e-6), the CDR3 was missing, or the read contained stop codons, out-of-frame junctions, or ambiguous translated residues. V3J clonotypes were defined as sequences sharing an identical inferred V gene, J gene, and CDR3 amino acid sequence. The percentage overlap between two repertoires was calculated by dividing the number of shared unique clonotypes by the size of the smaller repertoire. Three approaches were used to assess repertoire richness: RTK rarefaction, the Chao1 estimator, and Recon v2.1 estimates of unobserved clonotypes. Generation probabilities for all TCRbeta clonotypes obtained by the gDNA method from a handful of donors were computed using OLGA. TCRdb retrieved this table from immuneACCESS and kept in-frame rearrangements only. Not all clones are present; in checked studies, unresolved V genes account for under half, and no reason is known for the remainder. V, J and clone size derive from that table, while D and trimming were established from the DNA sequence. The sample table contains more than 2 million clones; only one count was recorded for 90% to 95% of them. 0.1% to 0.15% of the sample belongs to the ten largest clones.

The donors were healthy, HIV-negative adults who had no recently reported acute infections or vaccinations. Only Caucasian adults living in Nashville, Tennessee, USA were represented among the donors. Magnetic negative selection was used to enrich CD4+ T cells, after which naive cells were positively selected on CD45RA and the negative fraction became the memory subset. Blood was obtained by leukapheresis, after which PBMCs were separated by Ficoll-Histopaque density gradient centrifugation and cryopreserved in liquid nitrogen vapor phase. Analytical flow cytometry was used to check the purity and quantity of every magnetically sorted T cell population. Genomic DNA was isolated from every sorted fraction and measured by UV absorbance on a Nanodrop 2000c. The CDR3 measures 16 amino acids from cysteine to phenylalanine. Only the CDR3 DNA stays, 48 bases, in frame from base 1. As encoded in the germline V gene, CDR1 is KGHSH while CDR2 is LQKENI. Trimming accounts for 6 bases at V and 0 bases at J, while the number of junction bases matched to no gene is 4.

This clone was seen only once. Its antigen is currently not known. No per-base quality is available; no much larger clone lies one base away. The sequencing sample was made of naive CD4+ T cells sorted from blood. Reading the label with the study, this specimen's cell subset or site is: CD45RA+ positively selected. The sequence derives from a man aged 18 to 30 in good health. Recombination joined TRBV18 with TRBJ2-1; TRBD2 fits 11 bases in the junction. The CDR3 loop reads CASSITSGSSYNEQFF. The DNA sequence reads TGTGCCAGCTCGATCACTAGCGGGAGCTCCTACAATGAGCAGTTCTTC.